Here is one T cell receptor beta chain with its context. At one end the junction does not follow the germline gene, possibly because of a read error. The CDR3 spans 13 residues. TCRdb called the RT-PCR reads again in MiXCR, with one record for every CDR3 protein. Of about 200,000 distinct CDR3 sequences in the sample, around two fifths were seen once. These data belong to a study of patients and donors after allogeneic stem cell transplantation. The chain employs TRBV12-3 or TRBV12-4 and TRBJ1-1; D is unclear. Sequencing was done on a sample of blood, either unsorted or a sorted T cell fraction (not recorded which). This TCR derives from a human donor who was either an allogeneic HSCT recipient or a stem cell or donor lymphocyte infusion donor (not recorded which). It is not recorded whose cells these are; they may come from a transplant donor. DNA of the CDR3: TGTGCCAGCTCTCTGTCTGCGAACACTGGAGCTTTCTTT. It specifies CASSLSANTGAFF.